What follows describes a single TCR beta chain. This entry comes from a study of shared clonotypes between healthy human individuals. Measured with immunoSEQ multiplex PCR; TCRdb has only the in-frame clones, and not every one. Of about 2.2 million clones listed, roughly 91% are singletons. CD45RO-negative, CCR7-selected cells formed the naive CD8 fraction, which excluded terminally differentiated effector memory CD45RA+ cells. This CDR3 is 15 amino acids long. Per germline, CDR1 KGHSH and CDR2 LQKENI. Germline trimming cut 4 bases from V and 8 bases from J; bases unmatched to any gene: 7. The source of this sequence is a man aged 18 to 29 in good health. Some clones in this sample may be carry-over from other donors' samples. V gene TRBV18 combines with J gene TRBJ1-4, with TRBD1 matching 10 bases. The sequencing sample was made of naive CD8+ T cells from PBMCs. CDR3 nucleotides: TGTGCCAGCTCACTCGGACAGGGGGGGCGAGAAAAACTGTTTTTT. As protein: CASSLGQGGREKLFF. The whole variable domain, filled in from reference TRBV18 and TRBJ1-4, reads NAGVMQNPRHLVRRRGQEARLRCSPMKGHSHVYWYRQLPEEGLKFMVYLQKENIIDESGMPKERFSAEFPKEGPSILRIQQVVRGDSAAYFCASSLGQGGREKLFFGSGTQLSVL.